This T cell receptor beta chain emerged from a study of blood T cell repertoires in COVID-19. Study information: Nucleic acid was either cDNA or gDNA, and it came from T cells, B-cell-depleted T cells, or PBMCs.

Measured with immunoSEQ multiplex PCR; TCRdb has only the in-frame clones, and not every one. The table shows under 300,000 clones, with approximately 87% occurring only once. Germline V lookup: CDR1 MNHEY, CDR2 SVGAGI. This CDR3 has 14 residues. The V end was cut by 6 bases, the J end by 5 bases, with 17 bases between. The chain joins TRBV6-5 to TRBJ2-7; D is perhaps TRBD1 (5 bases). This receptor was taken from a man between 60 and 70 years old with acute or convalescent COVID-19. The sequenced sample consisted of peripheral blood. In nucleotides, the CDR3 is TGTGCCAGCAGGCCGAGACAGAGACTGGACGAGCAGTACTTC. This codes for CASRPRQRLDEQYF.